The sequence of this TCR beta chain was determined in a study of blood T cell repertoires in COVID-19. Between the trimmed V and J ends, which lost 0 bases and 7 bases, there was a span of 13 bases. Germline V lookup: CDR1 LNHNV, CDR2 YYDKDF (reference sequence). CDR3 length: 16 residues. This clone was counted between two and nine times. Sequencing was performed with immunoSEQ multiplex PCR; in TCRdb, only in-frame clones are kept and a portion is missing. Altogether approximately 210,000 clones are present, approximately 90% being singletons, with the ten largest covering around 1.2%. The origin of this receptor is a man aged 25 to 40 with acute or convalescent COVID-19. The chain carries TRBV15 and TRBJ1-6; D is perhaps TRBD1 (6 bases). Sequencing input: peripheral blood. Here the CDR3 reads CATSREGGGPNSPLHF. Written as DNA, the CDR3 is TGTGCCACCAGCAGAGAAGGGGGGGGACCGAATTCACCCCTCCACTTT.